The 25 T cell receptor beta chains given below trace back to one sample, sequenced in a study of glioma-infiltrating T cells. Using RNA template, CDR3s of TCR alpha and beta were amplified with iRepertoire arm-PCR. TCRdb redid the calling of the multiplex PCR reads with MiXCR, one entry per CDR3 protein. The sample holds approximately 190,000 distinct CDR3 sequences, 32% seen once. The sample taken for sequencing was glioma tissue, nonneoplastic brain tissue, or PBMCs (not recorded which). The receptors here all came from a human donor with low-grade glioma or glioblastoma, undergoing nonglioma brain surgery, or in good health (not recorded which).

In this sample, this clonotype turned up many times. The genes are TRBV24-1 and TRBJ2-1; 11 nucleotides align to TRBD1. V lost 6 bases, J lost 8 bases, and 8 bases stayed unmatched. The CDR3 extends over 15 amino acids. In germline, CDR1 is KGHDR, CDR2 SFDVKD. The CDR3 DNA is TGTGCCACCAGTCGGACAGGGGGCGCGGTTGATGAGCAGTTCTTC. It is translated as CATSRTGGAVDEQFF.

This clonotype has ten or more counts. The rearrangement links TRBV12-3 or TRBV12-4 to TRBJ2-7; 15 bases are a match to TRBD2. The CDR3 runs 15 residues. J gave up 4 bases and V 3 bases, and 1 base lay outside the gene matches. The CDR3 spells CASSLGLAGGYEQYF. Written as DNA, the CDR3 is TGTGCCAGCAGTTTGGGACTAGCGGGAGGTTACGAGCAGTACTTC.

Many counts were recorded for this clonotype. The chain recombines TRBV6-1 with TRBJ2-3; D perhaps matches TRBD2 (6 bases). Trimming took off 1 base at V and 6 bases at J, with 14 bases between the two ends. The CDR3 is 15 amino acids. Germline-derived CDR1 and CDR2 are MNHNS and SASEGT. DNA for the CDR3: TGTGCCAGCAGTGAAGGGAGCTGGGGGGAGGATACGCAGTATTTT. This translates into CASSEGSWGEDTQYF.

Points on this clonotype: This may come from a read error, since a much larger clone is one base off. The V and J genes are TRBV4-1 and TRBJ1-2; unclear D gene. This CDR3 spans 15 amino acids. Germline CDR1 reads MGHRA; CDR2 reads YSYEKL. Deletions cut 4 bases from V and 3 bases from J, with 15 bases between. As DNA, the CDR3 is TGCGCCAGCAGCCGGGTGGGCGGAGTGGACTATGGCTACACCTTC. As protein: CASSRVGGVDYGYTF.

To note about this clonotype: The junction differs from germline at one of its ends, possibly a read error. The CDR3 spells CSSFVPGGEQYF. For the CDR3, the DNA is TGCTCCAGCTTTGTTCCCGGAGGCGAGCAGTACTTC. The chain carries TRBV5-1 and TRBJ2-7, with a possible D match to TRBD2 (5 bases). The germline CDR1 and CDR2 sequences are SGHRS and YFSETQ. The CDR3 length is 12 residues.

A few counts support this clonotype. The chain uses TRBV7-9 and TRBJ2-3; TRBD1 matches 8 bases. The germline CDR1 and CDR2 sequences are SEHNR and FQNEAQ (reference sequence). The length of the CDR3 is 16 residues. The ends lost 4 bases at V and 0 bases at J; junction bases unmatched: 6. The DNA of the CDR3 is TGTGCCAGCAGCTCCTGGACAGGGTCTAGCACAGATACGCAGTATTTT. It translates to CASSSWTGSSTDTQYF. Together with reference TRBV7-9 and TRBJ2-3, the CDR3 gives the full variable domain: DTGVSQNPRHKITKRGQNVTFRCDPISEHNRLYWYRQTLGQGPEFLTYFQNEAQLEKSRLLSDRFSAERPKGSFSTLEIQRTEQGDSAMYLCASSSWTGSSTDTQYFGPGTRLTVL.

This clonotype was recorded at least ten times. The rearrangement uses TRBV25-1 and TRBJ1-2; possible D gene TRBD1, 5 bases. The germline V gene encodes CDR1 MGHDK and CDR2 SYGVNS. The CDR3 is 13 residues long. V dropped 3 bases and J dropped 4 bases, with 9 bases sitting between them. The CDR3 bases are TGTGCCAGCAGTGACTCAGGGACCTATGGCTACACCTTC. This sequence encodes CASSDSGTYGYTF.

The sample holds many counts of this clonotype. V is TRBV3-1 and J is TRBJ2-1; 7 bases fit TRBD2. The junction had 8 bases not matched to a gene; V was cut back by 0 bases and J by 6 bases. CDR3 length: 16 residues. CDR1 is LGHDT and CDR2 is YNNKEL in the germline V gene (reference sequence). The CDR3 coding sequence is TGTGCCAGCAGCCAAGAAAGGGACTACCTAACCAATGAGCAGTTCTTC. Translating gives CASSQERDYLTNEQFF.

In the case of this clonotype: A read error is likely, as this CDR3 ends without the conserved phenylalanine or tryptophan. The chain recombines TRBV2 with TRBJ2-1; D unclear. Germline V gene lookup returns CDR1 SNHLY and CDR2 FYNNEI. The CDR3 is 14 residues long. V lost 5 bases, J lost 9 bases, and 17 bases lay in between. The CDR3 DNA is TGTGCCAGCAGTCGGCTAATAGCTAACGGTGAGCAGTTCCTC. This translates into CASSRLIANGEQFL.

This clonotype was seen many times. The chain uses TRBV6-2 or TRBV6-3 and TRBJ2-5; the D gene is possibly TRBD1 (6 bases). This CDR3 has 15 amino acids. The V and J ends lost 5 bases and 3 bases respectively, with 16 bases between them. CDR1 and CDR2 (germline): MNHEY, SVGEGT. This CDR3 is CASSPSGQSEETQYF. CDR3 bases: TGTGCCAGCAGTCCGTCCGGACAGTCCGAAGAGACCCAGTACTTC.

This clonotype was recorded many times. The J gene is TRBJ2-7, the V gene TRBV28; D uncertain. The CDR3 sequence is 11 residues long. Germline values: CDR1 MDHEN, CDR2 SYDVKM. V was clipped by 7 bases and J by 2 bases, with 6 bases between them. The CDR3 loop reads CASTRTYEQYF. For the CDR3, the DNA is TGTGCCAGCACCAGAACCTACGAGCAGTACTTC.

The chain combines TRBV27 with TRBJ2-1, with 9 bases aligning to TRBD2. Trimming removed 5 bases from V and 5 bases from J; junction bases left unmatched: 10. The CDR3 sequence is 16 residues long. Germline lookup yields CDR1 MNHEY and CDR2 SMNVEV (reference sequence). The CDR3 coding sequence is TGTGCCAGCAGTAGCCAGGTAGCGGGAGCCCACAATGAGCAGTTCTTC. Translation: CASSSQVAGAHNEQFF.

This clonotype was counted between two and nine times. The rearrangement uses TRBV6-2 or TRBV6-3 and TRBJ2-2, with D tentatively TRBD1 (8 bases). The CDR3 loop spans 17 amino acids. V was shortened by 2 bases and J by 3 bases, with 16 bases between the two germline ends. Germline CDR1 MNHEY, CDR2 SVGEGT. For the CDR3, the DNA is TGTGCCAGCAGTTACGTCCTAGCGGACAGGGACACCGGGGAGCTGTTTTTT. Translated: CASSYVLADRDTGELFF.

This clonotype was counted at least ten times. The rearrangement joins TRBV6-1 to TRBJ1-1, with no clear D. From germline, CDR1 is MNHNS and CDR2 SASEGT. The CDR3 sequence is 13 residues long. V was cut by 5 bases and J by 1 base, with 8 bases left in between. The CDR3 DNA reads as TGTGCCAGCAGTTCTAGGTGGAACACTGAAGCTTTCTTT. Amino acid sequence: CASSSRWNTEAFF.

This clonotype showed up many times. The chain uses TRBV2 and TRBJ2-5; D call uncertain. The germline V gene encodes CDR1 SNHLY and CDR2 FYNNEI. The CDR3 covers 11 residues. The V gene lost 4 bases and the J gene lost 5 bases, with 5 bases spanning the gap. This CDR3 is CASSAVETQYF. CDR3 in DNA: TGTGCCAGCAGTGCGGTTGAGACCCAGTACTTC.

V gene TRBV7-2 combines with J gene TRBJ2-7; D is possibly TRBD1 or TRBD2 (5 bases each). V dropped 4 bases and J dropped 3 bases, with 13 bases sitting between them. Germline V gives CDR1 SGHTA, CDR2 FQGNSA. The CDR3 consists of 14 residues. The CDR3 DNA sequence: TGTGCCAGCAGCTCTCAGGGAGTTGACTACGAGCAGTACTTC. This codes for CASSSQGVDYEQYF.

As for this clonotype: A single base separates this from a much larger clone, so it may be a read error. Here the CDR3 DNA reads TGCAGTGCCTACAAACCAGGGGGCTTAGATACGCGGTATTTT. The encoded protein is CSAYKPGGLDTRYF. This sequence joins TRBV20-1 and TRBJ2-3; 8 bases map to TRBD1. The germline V gene has CDR1 DFQATT and CDR2 SNEGSKA (reference sequence). This CDR3 is 14 amino acids long.

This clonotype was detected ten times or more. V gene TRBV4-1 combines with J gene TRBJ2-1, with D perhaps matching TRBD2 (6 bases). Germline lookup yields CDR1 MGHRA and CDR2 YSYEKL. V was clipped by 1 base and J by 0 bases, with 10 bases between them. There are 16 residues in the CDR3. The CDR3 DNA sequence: TGCGCCAGCAGCCAAGTTCGGGGAGGCTCCTACAATGAGCAGTTCTTC. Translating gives CASSQVRGGSYNEQFF.

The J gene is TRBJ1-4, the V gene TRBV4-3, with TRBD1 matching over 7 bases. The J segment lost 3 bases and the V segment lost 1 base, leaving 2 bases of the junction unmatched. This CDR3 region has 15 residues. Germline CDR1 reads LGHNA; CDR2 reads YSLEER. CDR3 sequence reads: CASSQGGTANEKLFF. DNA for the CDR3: TGCGCCAGCAGCCAAGGTGGGACAGCTAATGAAAAACTGTTTTTT.

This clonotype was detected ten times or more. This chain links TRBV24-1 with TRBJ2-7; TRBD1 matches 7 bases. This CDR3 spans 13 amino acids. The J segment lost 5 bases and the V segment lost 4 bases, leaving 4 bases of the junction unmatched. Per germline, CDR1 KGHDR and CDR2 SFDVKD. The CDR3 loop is CATSDPTGHEQYF. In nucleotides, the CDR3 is TGTGCCACCAGTGACCCGACAGGGCACGAGCAGTACTTC.

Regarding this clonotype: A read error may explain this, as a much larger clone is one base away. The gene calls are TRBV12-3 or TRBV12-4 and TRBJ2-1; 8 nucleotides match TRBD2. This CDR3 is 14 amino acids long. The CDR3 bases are TGTGCCAGCAGCCCGGGACTAGACTACAATGAGCAGCTCTTC. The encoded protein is CASSPGLDYNEQLF.

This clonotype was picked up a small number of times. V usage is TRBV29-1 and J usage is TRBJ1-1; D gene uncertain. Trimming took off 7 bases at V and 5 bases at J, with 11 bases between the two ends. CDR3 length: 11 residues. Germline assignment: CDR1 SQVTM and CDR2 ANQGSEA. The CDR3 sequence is CSALVGTEAFF. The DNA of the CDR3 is TGCAGCGCACTGGTGGGGACTGAAGCTTTCTTT.

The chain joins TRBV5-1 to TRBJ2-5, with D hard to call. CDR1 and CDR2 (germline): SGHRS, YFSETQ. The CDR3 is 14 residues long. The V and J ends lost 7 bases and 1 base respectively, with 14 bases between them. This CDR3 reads CASAPGSPQETQYF. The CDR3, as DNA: TGCGCCAGCGCCCCCGGATCCCCCCAAGAGACCCAGTACTTC. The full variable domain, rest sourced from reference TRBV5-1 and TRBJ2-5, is KAGVTQTPRYLIKTRGQQVTLSCSPISGHRSVSWYQQTPGQGLQFLFEYFSETQRNKGNFPGRFSGRQFSNSRSEMNVSTLELGDSALYLCASAPGSPQETQYFGPGTRLLVL.

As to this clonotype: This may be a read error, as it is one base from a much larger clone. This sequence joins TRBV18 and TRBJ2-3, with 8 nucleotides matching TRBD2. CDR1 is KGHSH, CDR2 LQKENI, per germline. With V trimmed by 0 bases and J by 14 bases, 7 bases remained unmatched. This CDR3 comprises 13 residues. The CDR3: CASSPPTSADPYF. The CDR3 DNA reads TGTGCCAGCTCACCACCGACTAGCGCGGATCCGTATTTT. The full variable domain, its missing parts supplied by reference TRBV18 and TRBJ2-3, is NAGVMQNPRHLVRRRGQEARLRCSPMKGHSHVYWYRQLPEEGLKFMVYLQKENIIDESGMPKERFSAEFPKEGPSILRIQQVVRGDSAAYFCASSPPTSADPYFGPGTRLTVL.

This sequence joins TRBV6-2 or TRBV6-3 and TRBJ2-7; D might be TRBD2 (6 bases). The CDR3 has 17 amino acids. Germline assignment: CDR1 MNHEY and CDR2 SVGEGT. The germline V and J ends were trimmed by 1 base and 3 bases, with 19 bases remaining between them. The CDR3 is CASSYFKGGKVDYEQYF. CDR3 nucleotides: TGTGCCAGCAGTTACTTTAAGGGCGGGAAAGTGGACTACGAGCAGTACTTC.